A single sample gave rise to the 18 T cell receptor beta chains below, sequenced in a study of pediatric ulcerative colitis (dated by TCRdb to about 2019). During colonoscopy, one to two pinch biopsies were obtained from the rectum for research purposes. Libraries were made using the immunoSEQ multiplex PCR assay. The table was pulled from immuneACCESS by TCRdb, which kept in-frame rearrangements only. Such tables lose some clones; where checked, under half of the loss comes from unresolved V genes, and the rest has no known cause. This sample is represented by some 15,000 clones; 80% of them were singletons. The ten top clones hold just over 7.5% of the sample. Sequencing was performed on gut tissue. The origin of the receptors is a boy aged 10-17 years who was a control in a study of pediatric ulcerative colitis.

CDR3 DNA: TGTGCCAGCAGCCTTGCCGGGACAGAGAACACTGAAGCTTTCTTT. Its protein product is CASSLAGTENTEAFF. The rearrangement uses TRBV7-2 and TRBJ1-1; 7 bases fit TRBD1. The V gene's germline CDR1 is SGHTA and CDR2 FQGNSA. The CDR3 totals 15 residues. V trimming: 5 bases; J trimming: 1 base; junction bases outside the gene matches: 7.

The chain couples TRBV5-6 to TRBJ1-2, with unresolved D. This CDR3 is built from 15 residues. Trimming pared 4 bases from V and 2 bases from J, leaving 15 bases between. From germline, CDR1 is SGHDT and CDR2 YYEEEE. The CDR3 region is CASSPGLLLNYGYTF. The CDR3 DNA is TGTGCCAGCAGCCCTGGACTCCTGCTAAACTATGGCTACACCTTC.

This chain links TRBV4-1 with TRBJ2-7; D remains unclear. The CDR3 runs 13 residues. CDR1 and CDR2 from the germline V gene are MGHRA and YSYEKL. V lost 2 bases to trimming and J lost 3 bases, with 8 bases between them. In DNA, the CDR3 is TGCGCCAGCAGCCAACCGACTGGCTACGAGCAGTACTTC. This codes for CASSQPTGYEQYF.

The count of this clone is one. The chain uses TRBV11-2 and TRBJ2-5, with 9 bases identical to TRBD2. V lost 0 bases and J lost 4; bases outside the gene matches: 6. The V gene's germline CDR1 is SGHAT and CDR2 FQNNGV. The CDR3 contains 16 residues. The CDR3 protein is CASSLDLGSGRETQYF. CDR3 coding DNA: TGTGCCAGCAGCTTAGATCTGGGTAGCGGGAGAGAGACCCAGTACTTC.

In nucleotides, the CDR3 is TGCGCCAGCAGCCAAGATCTAGGACAGGCGGCTGGTGGCTACACCTTC. Amino acid sequence: CASSQDLGQAAGGYTF. V gene TRBV4-3 combines with J gene TRBJ1-2, with 7 bases that match TRBD1. The germline CDR1 and CDR2 sequences are LGHNA and YSLEER. Trimming removed 0 bases from V and 7 bases from J; junction bases left unmatched: 11. The CDR3 contains 16 residues.

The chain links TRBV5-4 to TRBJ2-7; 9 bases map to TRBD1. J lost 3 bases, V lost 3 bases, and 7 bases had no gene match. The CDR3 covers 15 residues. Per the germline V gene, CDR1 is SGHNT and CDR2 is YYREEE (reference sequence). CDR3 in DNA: TGTGCCAGCAGCTACGGGACAGGGAGGTTCTACGAGCAGTACTTC. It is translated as CASSYGTGRFYEQYF.

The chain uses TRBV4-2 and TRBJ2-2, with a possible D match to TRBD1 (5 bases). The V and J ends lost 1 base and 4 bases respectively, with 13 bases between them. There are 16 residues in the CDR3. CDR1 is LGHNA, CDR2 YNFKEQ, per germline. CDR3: CASSQGFQGTTGELFF. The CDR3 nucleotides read TGTGCCAGCAGCCAAGGTTTCCAGGGAACCACCGGGGAGCTGTTTTTT.

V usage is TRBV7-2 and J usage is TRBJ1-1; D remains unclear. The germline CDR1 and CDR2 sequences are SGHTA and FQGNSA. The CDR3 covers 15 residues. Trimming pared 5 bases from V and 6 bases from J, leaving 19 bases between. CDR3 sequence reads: CASSPNLSPRPEAFF. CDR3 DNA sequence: TGTGCCAGCAGCCCCAATTTGTCACCCCGTCCTGAAGCTTTCTTT.

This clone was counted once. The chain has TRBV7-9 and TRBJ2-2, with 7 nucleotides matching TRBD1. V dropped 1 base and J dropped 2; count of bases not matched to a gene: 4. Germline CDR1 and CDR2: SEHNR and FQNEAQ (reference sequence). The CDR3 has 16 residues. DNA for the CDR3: TGTGCCAGCAGCTTAGATACAGGGGCAAACACCGGGGAGCTGTTTTTT. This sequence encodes CASSLDTGANTGELFF.

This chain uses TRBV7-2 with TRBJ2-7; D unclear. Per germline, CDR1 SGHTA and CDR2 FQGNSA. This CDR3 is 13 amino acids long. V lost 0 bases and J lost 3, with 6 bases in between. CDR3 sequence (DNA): TGTGCCAGCAGCTTAGCGGGGTACTACGAGCAGTACTTC. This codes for CASSLAGYYEQYF.

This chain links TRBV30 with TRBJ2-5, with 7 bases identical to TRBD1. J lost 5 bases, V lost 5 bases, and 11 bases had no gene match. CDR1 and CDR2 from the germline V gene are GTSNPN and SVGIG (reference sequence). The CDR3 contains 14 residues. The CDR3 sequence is CAWASDREGETQYF. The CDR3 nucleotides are TGTGCCTGGGCGTCCGACAGGGAAGGGGAGACCCAGTACTTC.

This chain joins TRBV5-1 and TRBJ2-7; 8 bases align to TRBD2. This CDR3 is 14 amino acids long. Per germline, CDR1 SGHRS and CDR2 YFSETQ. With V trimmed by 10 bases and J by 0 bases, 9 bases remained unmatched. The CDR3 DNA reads TGCGCCTCGACGGCCGGGACTAGCTCCTACGAGCAGTACTTC. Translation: CASTAGTSSYEQYF.

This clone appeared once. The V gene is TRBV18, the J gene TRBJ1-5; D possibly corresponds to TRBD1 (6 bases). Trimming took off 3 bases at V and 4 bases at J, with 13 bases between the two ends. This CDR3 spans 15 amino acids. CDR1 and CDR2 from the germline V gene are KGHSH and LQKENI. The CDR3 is CASSPGHSQNQPQHF. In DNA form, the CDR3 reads TGTGCCAGCTCACCGGGACACTCCCAAAATCAGCCCCAGCATTTT.

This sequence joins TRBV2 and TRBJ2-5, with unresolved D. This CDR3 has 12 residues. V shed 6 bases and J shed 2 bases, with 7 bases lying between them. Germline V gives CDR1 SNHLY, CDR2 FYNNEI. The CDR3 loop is CASSARQETQYF. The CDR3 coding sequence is TGTGCCAGCAGCGCTAGACAAGAGACCCAGTACTTC.

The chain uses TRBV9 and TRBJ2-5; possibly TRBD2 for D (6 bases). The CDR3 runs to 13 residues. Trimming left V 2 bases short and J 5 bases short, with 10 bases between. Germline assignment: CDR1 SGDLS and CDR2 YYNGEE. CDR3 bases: TGTGCCAGCAGCGTTACTAGCACGGAGACCCAGTACTTC. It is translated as CASSVTSTETQYF.

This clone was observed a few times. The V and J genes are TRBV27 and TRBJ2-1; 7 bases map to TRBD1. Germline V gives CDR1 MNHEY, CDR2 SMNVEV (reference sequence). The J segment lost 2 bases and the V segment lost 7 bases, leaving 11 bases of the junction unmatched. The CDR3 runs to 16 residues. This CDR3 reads CASKPPTGIPYNEQFF. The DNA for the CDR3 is TGTGCCAGCAAACCGCCGACAGGGATCCCCTACAATGAGCAGTTCTTC.

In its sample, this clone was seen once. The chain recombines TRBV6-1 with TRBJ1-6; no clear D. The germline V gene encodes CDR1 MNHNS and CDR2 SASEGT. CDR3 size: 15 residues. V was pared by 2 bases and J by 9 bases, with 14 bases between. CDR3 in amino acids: CASSEWVGSRSPLHF. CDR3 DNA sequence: TGTGCCAGCAGTGAATGGGTAGGGTCGCGTTCACCCCTCCACTTT.

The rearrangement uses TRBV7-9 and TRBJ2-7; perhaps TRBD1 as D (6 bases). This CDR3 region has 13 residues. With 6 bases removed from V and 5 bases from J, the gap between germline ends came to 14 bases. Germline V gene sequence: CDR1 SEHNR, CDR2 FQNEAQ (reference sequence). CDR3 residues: CASSNIQGHEQYF. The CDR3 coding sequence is TGTGCCAGCAGTAATATACAGGGCCACGAGCAGTACTTC.